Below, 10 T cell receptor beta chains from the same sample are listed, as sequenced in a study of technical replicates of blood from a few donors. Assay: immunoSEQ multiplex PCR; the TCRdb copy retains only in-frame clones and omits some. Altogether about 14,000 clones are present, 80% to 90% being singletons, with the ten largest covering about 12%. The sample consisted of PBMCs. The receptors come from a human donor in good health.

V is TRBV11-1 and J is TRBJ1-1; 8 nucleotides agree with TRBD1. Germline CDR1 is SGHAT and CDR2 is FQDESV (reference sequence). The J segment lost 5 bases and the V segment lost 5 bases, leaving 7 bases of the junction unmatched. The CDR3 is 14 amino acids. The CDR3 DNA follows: TGTGCCAGCAGCCCAACAGGGGGAGAGACTGAAGCTTTCTTT. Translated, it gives CASSPTGGETEAFF.

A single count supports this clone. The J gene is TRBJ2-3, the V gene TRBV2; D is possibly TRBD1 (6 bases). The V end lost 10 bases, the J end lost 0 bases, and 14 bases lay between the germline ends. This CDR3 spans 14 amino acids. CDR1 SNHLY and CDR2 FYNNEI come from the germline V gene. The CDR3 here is CANGRGTSTDTQYF. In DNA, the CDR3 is TGTGCCAACGGCAGGGGTACTAGCACAGATACGCAGTATTTT.

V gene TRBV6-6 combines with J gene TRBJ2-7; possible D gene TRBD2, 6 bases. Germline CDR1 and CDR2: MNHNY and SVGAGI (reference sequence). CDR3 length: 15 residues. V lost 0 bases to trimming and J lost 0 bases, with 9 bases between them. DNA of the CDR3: TGTGCCAGCAGTTACTCGGCGGGGAGCTCCTACGAGCAGTACTTC. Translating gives CASSYSAGSSYEQYF.

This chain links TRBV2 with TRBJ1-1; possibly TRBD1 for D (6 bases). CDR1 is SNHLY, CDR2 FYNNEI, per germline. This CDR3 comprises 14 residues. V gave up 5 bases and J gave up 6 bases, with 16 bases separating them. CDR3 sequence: CASSLRDEGAEAFF. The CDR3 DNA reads TGTGCCAGCAGTCTCAGGGACGAGGGGGCTGAAGCTTTCTTT.

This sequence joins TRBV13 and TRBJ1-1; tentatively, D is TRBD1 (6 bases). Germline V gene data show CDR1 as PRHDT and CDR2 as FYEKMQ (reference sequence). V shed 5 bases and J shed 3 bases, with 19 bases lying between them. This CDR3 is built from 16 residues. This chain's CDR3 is CASSQHPGQGYTEAFF. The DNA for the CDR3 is TGTGCCAGCAGCCAACACCCGGGACAAGGGTACACTGAAGCTTTCTTT.

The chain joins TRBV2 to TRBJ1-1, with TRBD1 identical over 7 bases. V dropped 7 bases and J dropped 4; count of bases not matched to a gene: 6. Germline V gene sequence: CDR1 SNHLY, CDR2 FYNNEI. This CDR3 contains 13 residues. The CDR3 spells CASTDRPSTEAFF. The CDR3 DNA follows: TGTGCCAGCACGGACAGGCCGAGCACTGAAGCTTTCTTT.

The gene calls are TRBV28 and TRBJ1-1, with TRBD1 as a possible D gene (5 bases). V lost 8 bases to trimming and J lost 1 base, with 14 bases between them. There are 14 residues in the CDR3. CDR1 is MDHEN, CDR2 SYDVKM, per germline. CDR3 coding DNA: TGTGCCAGCGGACATTACGATCGGAACACTGAAGCTTTCTTT. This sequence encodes CASGHYDRNTEAFF.

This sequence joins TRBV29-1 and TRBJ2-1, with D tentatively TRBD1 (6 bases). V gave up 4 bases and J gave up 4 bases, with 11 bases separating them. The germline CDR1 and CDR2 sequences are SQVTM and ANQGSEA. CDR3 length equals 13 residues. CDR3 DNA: TGCAGCGTTGTGGGACATTTATACAATGAGCAGTTCTTC. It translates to CSVVGHLYNEQFF.

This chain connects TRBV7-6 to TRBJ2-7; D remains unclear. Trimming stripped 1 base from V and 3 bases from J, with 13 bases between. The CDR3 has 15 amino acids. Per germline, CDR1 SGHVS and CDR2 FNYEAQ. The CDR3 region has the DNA TGTGCCAGCAGCTTAGGACTTGGCCGCGACTACGAGCAGTACTTC. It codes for CASSLGLGRDYEQYF.

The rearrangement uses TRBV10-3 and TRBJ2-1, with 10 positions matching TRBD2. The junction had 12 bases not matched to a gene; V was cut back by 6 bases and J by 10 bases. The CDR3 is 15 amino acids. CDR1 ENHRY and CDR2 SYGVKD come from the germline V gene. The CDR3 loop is CAISPAGGPSSEQFF. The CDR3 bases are TGTGCCATCAGCCCAGCGGGAGGGCCCTCATCCGAGCAGTTCTTC.